This T cell receptor beta chain was retrieved from a study of blood T cell repertoires in COVID-19. Study-level background: Donors in the United States, Italy and Spain gave samples during acute or convalescent COVID-19. Sample material is recorded as cDNA or gDNA derived from T cells, B-cell-depleted T cells, or PBMCs.

CDR1 and CDR2 from the germline V gene are KGHSH and LQKENI. V dropped 0 bases and J dropped 1; count of bases not matched to a gene: 8. This CDR3 comprises 17 residues. In the study's own analysis: From reference gene primer amplification, estimates of nucleated cell counts were derived. Repertoires were generated with immunoSEQ multiplex PCR, while TCRdb's copy carries only in-frame clones and drops some. The V and J calls and clone size are taken from that table; D and trimming were inferred from the DNA. The repertoire holds 210,000 or so clones, with around nine tenths as singletons. The specimen sequenced was peripheral blood. This clonotype originated in a woman in her fifties or sixties with acute or convalescent COVID-19. V is TRBV18 and J is TRBJ2-5; TRBD2 agrees at 7 bases. CDR3 region: CASSPPGPGGTQETQYF. Written as DNA, the CDR3 is TGTGCCAGCTCACCACCGGGTCCCGGGGGGACCCAAGAGACCCAGTACTTC.